This note documents a single TCR beta chain sequence. The CDR3 is 18 amino acids. Per germline, CDR1 MGHRA and CDR2 YSYEKL. V lost 2 bases and J lost 1, with 18 bases in between. The sample belongs to a study of shared clonotypes between healthy human individuals. The assay was immunoSEQ multiplex PCR, and TCRdb's table has in-frame clones only and misses some. The sample yields more than 400,000 clones, almost 97% seen once. Within Nashville, Tennessee resided all donors, each a Caucasian adult. The chain uses TRBV4-1 and TRBJ1-5; no clear D gene. The receptor comes from a woman in her twenties or thirties in good health. The specimen was naive CD4+ T cells sorted from blood. Subset: CD45RA+ positively selected. The CDR3 is CASSQPVKQRLSNQPQHF. Written as DNA, the CDR3 is TGCGCCAGCAGCCAACCCGTAAAACAGAGGTTGAGCAATCAGCCCCAGCATTTT.